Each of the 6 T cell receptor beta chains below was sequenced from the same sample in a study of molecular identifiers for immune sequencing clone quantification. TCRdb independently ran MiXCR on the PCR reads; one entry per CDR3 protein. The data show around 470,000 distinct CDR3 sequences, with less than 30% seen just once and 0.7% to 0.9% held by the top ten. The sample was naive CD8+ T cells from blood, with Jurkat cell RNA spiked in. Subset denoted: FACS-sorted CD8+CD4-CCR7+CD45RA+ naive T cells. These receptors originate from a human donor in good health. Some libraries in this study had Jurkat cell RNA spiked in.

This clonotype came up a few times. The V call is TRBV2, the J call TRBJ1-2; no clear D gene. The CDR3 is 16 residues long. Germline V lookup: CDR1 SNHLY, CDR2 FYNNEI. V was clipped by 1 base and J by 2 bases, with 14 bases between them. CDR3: CASSEVRQRPNYGYTF. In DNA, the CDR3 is TGTGCCAGCAGTGAAGTACGGCAACGCCCAAACTATGGCTACACCTTC. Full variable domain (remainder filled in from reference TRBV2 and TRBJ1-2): EPEVTQTPSHQVTQMGQEVILRCVPISNHLYFYWYRQILGQKVEFLVSFYNNEISEKSEIFDDQFSVERPDGSNFTLKIRSTKLEDSAMYFCASSEVRQRPNYGYTFGSGTRLTVV.

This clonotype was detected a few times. The CDR3: CAWSYGTSYEQYF. In DNA form, the CDR3 reads TGTGCCTGGAGTTATGGGACCTCCTACGAGCAGTACTTC. V is TRBV30 and J is TRBJ2-7; possibly TRBD1 or TRBD2 for D (5 bases each). The CDR3 length is 13 residues. The germline V and J ends were trimmed by 2 bases and 0 bases, with 8 bases remaining between them. Germline V gene data show CDR1 as GTSNPN and CDR2 as SVGIG (reference sequence).

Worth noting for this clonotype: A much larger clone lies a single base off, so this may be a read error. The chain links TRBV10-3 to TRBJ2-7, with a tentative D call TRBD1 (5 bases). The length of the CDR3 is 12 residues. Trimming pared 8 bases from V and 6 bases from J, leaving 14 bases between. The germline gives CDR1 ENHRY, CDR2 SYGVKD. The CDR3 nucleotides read TGTGCCATCGGCCCTGACAGTACCGAGCAGTACTTC. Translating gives CAIGPDSTEQYF.

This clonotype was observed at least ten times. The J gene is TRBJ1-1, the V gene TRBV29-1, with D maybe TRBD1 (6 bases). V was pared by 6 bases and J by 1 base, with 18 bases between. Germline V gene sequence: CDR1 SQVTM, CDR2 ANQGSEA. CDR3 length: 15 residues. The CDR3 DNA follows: TGCAGCGTGATAGGGGGGCGCCTTTCGAACACTGAAGCTTTCTTT. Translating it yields CSVIGGRLSNTEAFF.

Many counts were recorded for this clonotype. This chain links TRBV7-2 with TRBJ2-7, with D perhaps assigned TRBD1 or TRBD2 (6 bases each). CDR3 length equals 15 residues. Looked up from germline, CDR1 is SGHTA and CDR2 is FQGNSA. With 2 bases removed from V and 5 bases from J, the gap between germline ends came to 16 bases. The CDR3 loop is CASSLQSLGGDEQYF. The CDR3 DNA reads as TGTGCCAGCAGCTTACAATCCCTCGGGGGCGACGAGCAGTACTTC.

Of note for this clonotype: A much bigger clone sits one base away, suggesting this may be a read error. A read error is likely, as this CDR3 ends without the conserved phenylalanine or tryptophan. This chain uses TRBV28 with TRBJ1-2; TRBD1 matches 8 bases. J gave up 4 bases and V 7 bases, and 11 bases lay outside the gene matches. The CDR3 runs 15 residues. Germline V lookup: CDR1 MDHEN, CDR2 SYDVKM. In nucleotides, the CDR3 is TGTGCCAGCATTCCCCTCCTGACAGGGGCCTATGGCTACACCGTC. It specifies CASIPLLTGAYGYTV.